The 6 T cell receptor beta chains in this list originate from one sample, sequenced in a study of glioma-infiltrating T cells. TCR alpha and beta CDR3 regions were amplified from RNA using iRepertoire nested multiplex PCR. TCRdb ran MiXCR on the multiplex PCR reads and lists one entry per CDR3 protein. The data contain more than 110,000 distinct CDR3 sequences, more than 35% of them singletons. Sequenced sample: glioma tissue, nonneoplastic brain tissue, or PBMCs (not recorded which). The receptors come from a human donor with low-grade glioma or glioblastoma, undergoing nonglioma brain surgery, or in good health (not recorded which).

Only a few counts were recorded for this clonotype. The gene calls are TRBV6-2 or TRBV6-3 and TRBJ2-1; tentative D call: TRBD2 (6 bases). Germline V gives CDR1 MNHEY, CDR2 SVGEGT. The length of the CDR3 is 14 residues. Trimming shortened V by 0 bases and J by 9 bases, and 12 bases separated the two germline ends. CDR3 protein: CASSYSGGLGEQFF. The CDR3 bases are TGTGCCAGCAGTTACTCCGGGGGTTTGGGTGAGCAGTTCTTC.

This clonotype was seen at least ten times. V gene TRBV28 combines with J gene TRBJ2-3; D uncertain. The germline V gene has CDR1 MDHEN and CDR2 SYDVKM. CDR3 length equals 14 residues. Deletions cut 6 bases from V and 3 bases from J, with 13 bases between. CDR3: CASRSSWDTDTQYF. CDR3 sequence (DNA): TGTGCCAGCAGATCGTCCTGGGATACAGATACGCAGTATTTT.

CDR3 nucleotide sequence: TGTGCCAGCTCACCACAGGGAATAAATGAGCAGTTCTTC. It codes for CASSPQGINEQFF. The J gene is TRBJ2-1, the V gene TRBV18; no clear D gene. The germline V gene has CDR1 KGHSH and CDR2 LQKENI. Trimming cost V 1 base and J 7 bases, with 8 bases left between them. The CDR3 has 13 amino acids.

This clonotype was counted between two and nine times. The chain couples TRBV20-1 to TRBJ2-1; a weak D match, TRBD2 (6 bases). Trimming left V 1 base short and J 8 bases short, with 12 bases between. Germline CDR1 and CDR2: DFQATT and SNEGSKA (reference sequence). The CDR3 extends over 13 amino acids. The CDR3 protein is CSARAGVVDEQFF. In DNA, the CDR3 is TGCAGTGCTAGAGCGGGAGTCGTCGATGAGCAGTTCTTC.

This rearrangement joins TRBV28 to TRBJ2-1; possible D gene TRBD2, 5 bases. This CDR3 region has 17 residues. V was trimmed by 3 bases and J by 0 bases, leaving 15 bases between them. Germline V gives CDR1 MDHEN, CDR2 SYDVKM. The DNA for the CDR3 is TGTGCCAGCAGTTTCCCTAGTGCGGGCTCCTCCTACAATGAGCAGTTCTTC. This encodes CASSFPSAGSSYNEQFF.

The chain links TRBV7-2 to TRBJ2-7; D may correspond to TRBD1 or TRBD2 (6 bases each). The CDR3 is made up of 15 amino acids. Trimming cost V 3 bases and J 5 bases, with 17 bases left between them. Germline CDR1 is SGHTA and CDR2 is FQGNSA. This chain's CDR3 is CASSFFGGRFHEQYF. CDR3 DNA: TGTGCCAGCAGCTTTTTTGGGGGGCGTTTCCACGAGCAGTACTTC.